This T cell receptor beta chain was profiled in a study of T-cell reconstitution after alpha-beta-depleted transplantation in children. Overall study results and limits: It was surviving recipient T cells and thymic progenitors that gave some patients high TCRbeta diversity at day 60. Roughly two months post-transplant, alpha-beta T cells reportedly originated from several hundred graft clones that had expanded. T-cell counts and diversity were attributed mostly to newly produced T cells one year after transplant.

The CDR3 runs to 13 residues. Trimming took off 7 bases at V and 5 bases at J, with 11 bases between the two ends. Preparation of the TCRbeta library was carried out with unique molecular identifiers. Each CDR3 protein is one row after TCRdb ran MiXCR on the PCR reads. The data show 70,000 to 95,000 distinct CDR3 sequences, over 15% seen once. To note about this clonotype: Its cognate antigen is unknown.

Sequencing used PBMCs, mostly from graft donor cells, obtained 360 days after TCRalphabeta/CD19-depleted stem cell transplant. The chain joins TRBV12-3 or TRBV12-4 to TRBJ2-2, with D unresolved. This TCR derives from a male patient aged 2-15 years who had a stem cell transplant for acute lymphoblastic leukemia, so the T cells may come from the graft donor. The DNA of the CDR3 is TGTGCCAGCACCCCTACCGGGACCGGGGAGCTGTTTTTT. It specifies CASTPTGTGELFF.